Shown below are 13 T cell receptor beta chains from a single sample sequenced in a study of T cells generated in artificial thymic organoids. Their antigens remain unidentified. Artificial thymic organoids aggregated human hematopoietic stem and progenitor cells with human DLL1-expressing MS5 murine stromal cells. The seeding cells were CD34+CD3- hematopoietic stem and progenitor cells purified by FACS to remove T cells. Reverse primers in the TRAC or TRBC constant regions drove separate semi-nested PCRs for TCRalpha and TCRbeta. MiXCR was run by TCRdb on the 5' RACE reads, yielding one entry per CDR3 protein. The sample lists 6,500 to 8,500 distinct CDR3 sequences, 24% occurring once. Material for sequencing was naive CD8+ T cells grown in artificial thymic organoids from cord blood stem and progenitor cells. Subset specified: CD3+TCRalphabeta+CD8SP T cells; for blood, CD45RO-CCR7+ naive CD8+ T cells. Source of these receptors: a human donor who gave cord blood stem cells for thymic organoid culture, a cardiac surgery patient who gave postnatal thymus, or a blood donor (not recorded which).

The V call is TRBV7-9, the J call TRBJ1-3; D is uncertain. The V gene's germline CDR1 is SEHNR and CDR2 FQNEAQ (reference sequence). This CDR3 is built from 13 residues. Trimming took 5 bases from V and 0 from J, leaving 5 bases between them. The DNA for the CDR3 is TGTGCCAGCAGCGCGCCCTCTGGAAACACCATATATTTT. Amino acid sequence: CASSAPSGNTIYF.

The table lists this clonotype with a few counts. The rearrangement links TRBV2 to TRBJ1-5, with D maybe TRBD1 (6 bases). CDR1 and CDR2 (germline): SNHLY, FYNNEI. Trimming cost V 6 bases and J 3 bases, with 9 bases left between them. The CDR3 is made up of 13 amino acids. The CDR3 loop reads CASSPGANQPQHF. The CDR3 DNA follows: TGTGCCAGCAGCCCAGGGGCCAATCAGCCCCAGCATTTT.

V and J are TRBV29-1 and TRBJ2-3; no clear D gene. V was trimmed by 1 base and J by 3 bases, leaving 8 bases between them. CDR1 and CDR2 (germline): SQVTM, ANQGSEA. This CDR3 is built from 13 residues. The CDR3 nucleotides read TGCAGCGTTGAAGCGTTTCAGACAGATACGCAGTATTTT. Its protein is CSVEAFQTDTQYF.

This clonotype turned up a few times. The chain employs TRBV4-3 and TRBJ1-4; TRBD1 aligns across 9 bases. CDR1 LGHNA and CDR2 YSLEER come from the germline V gene. Trimming at V came to 6 bases and at J to 7 bases, leaving 9 bases not matched to a gene. The CDR3 totals 15 residues. The DNA of the CDR3 is TGCGCCAGCAGACCGGACAGGGGAGGAGGTGAAAAACTGTTTTTT. Translating it yields CASRPDRGGGEKLFF.

To note about this clonotype: The junction does not match germline at one end; this may be a read error. The chain carries TRBV4-1 and TRBJ1-4; 10 bases match TRBD1. The CDR3 has 15 residues. CDR1 is MGHRA and CDR2 is YSYEKL in the germline V gene. Here the CDR3 reads CASSQGDRGRENLFF. In nucleotides, the CDR3 is TGCGCCAGCAGCCAAGGGGACAGGGGCAGAGAAAACCTGTTTTTT.

V gene TRBV6-2 or TRBV6-3 combines with J gene TRBJ2-3; TRBD1 might be the D (6 bases). Germline V gene data show CDR1 as MNHEY and CDR2 as SVGEGT. The CDR3 is 14 residues long. V gave up 5 bases and J gave up 2 bases, with 11 bases separating them. The CDR3 protein is CASSHRVFTDTQYF. CDR3 nucleotide sequence: TGTGCCAGCAGTCACAGGGTCTTCACAGATACGCAGTATTTT.

The V and J genes are TRBV7-2 and TRBJ2-1; 10 positions match TRBD2. V lost 4 bases and J lost 0; bases outside the gene matches: 3. This CDR3 is 16 amino acids long. The V gene's germline CDR1 is SGHTA and CDR2 FQGNSA. CDR3 in DNA: TGTGCCAGCAGCTCTAGCGGGGGAAGCTCCTACAATGAGCAGTTCTTC. This gives the protein CASSSSGGSSYNEQFF.

This clonotype counts as medium-sized. The chain is built from TRBV4-1 and TRBJ1-1; 7 bases map to TRBD1. The V segment lost 4 bases and the J segment 3 bases; nucleotides outside the gene matches: 5. The germline CDR1 and CDR2 sequences are MGHRA and YSYEKL. The CDR3 spans 14 residues. CDR3 sequence (DNA): TGCGCCAGCAGCCGCCTGGACAGGTACACTGAAGCTTTCTTT. Its translation is CASSRLDRYTEAFF.

This rearrangement joins TRBV24-1 to TRBJ1-1; no firm D call. CDR3 length: 13 residues. V dropped 5 bases and J dropped 5 bases, with 11 bases sitting between them. Germline CDR1 and CDR2: KGHDR and SFDVKD. CDR3 sequence: CATSGGIGTEAFF. Here the CDR3 DNA reads TGTGCCACCAGTGGGGGAATTGGTACTGAAGCTTTCTTT.

This clonotype is medium-sized (0.01 to 0.1%) in the sample. The rearrangement uses TRBV20-1 and TRBJ1-1, with D perhaps TRBD1 (5 bases). CDR1 DFQATT and CDR2 SNEGSKA come from the germline V gene (reference sequence). The V and J ends lost 0 bases and 1 base respectively, with 18 bases between them. The CDR3 runs 17 residues. CDR3 sequence (DNA): TGCAGTGCTAGAGATCCCCAGGGAGTATTATGGAACACTGAAGCTTTCTTT. It codes for CSARDPQGVLWNTEAFF.

The gene calls are TRBV7-9 and TRBJ2-7; 7 nucleotides line up with TRBD2. The CDR3 totals 15 residues. Looked up from germline, CDR1 is SEHNR and CDR2 is FQNEAQ (reference sequence). Trimming removed 3 bases from V and 2 bases from J; junction bases left unmatched: 7. CDR3 nucleotides: TGTGCCAGCAGCTTGGGACTATCTTCGCCCTACGAGCAGTACTTC. Residues: CASSLGLSSPYEQYF. The full variable domain, its missing parts supplied by reference TRBV7-9 and TRBJ2-7, is DTGVSQNPRHKITKRGQNVTFRCDPISEHNRLYWYRQTLGQGPEFLTYFQNEAQLEKSRLLSDRFSAERPKGSFSTLEIQRTEQGDSAMYLCASSLGLSSPYEQYFGPGTRLTVT.

This clonotype was recorded a few times. The chain recombines TRBV12-3 or TRBV12-4 with TRBJ2-1; 7 bases are shared with TRBD2. Germline trimming cut 3 bases from V and 0 bases from J; bases unmatched to any gene: 5. The CDR3 totals 16 residues. This CDR3 reads CASSLGGGPSYNEQFF. The CDR3 DNA sequence: TGTGCCAGCAGTTTGGGCGGGGGACCCTCCTACAATGAGCAGTTCTTC.

The rearrangement links TRBV27 to TRBJ2-3, with 8 positions matching TRBD2. CDR1 and CDR2 from the germline V gene are MNHEY and SMNVEV (reference sequence). The junction had 13 bases not matched to a gene; V was cut back by 5 bases and J by 3 bases. The CDR3 spans 17 residues. In nucleotides, the CDR3 is TGTGCCAGCAGTCAGCCCTTCTGGGCGGGGGGAACAGATACGCAGTATTTT. Translated: CASSQPFWAGGTDTQYF.